This T cell receptor (beta chain) was captured by sequencing in a study of control samples from healthy donors and cancer patients. This CDR3 has 13 residues. Trimming removed 2 bases from V and 3 bases from J, with 4 bases in between. Per the germline V gene, CDR1 is SGHTA and CDR2 is FQGTGA. The data were produced by immunoSEQ multiplex PCR, yet TCRdb's version contains in-frame clones alone and is incomplete. This sample has approximately 100,000 clones, with 80% to 90% found just once. The TCR comes from a man between 25 and 39 years old in good health. The chain uses TRBV7-3 and TRBJ2-2; D gene ambiguous. The sample was blood. This CDR3 reads CASSLADTGELFF. Here the CDR3 DNA reads TGTGCCAGCAGCTTAGCGGACACCGGGGAGCTGTTTTTT.